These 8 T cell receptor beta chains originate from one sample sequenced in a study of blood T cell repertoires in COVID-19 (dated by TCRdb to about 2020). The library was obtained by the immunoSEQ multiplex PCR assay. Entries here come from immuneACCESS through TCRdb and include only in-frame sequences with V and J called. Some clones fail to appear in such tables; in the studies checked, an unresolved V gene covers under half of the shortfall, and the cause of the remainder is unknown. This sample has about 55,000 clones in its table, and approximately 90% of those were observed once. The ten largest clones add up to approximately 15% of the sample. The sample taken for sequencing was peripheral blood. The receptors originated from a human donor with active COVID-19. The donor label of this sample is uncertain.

CDR3 in amino acids: CASSWEAGGNTGELFF. Here the CDR3 DNA reads TGCGCCAGCAGCTGGGAGGCAGGGGGTAACACCGGGGAGCTGTTTTTT. The genes are TRBV5-1 and TRBJ2-2, with D maybe TRBD1 (7 bases). CDR3 length: 16 amino acids. Trimming shortened V by 3 bases and J by 2 bases, and 14 bases separated the two germline ends. Germline CDR1 SGHRS, CDR2 YFSETQ.

The CDR3 nucleotides are TGTGCCAGCAGCGTAGTTGATGGGCTCACAGATACGCAGTATTTT. This gives the protein CASSVVDGLTDTQYF. This chain joins TRBV9 and TRBJ2-3; D remains unclear. Germline V gene data show CDR1 as SGDLS and CDR2 as YYNGEE. The V and J ends lost 0 bases and 2 bases respectively, with 10 bases between them. The CDR3 totals 15 residues.

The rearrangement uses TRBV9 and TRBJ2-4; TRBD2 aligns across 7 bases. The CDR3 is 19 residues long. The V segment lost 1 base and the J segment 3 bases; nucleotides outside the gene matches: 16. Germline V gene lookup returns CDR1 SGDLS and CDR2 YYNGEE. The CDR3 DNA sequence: TGTGCCAGCAGCGTATTTGGTCAGGGAGGGTTAGCCGACAAAAACATTCAGTACTTC. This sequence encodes CASSVFGQGGLADKNIQYF.

CDR3 nucleotides: TGTGCCAGCAGTGACGCTAGCAACTCTGGGGCCAACGTCCTGACTTTC. Its translation is CASSDASNSGANVLTF. The rearrangement uses TRBV6-4 and TRBJ2-6, with D possibly being TRBD2 (5 bases). V dropped 2 bases and J dropped 0 bases, with 8 bases sitting between them. This CDR3 has 16 amino acids. Germline V gene sequence: CDR1 MRHNA, CDR2 SNTAGT.

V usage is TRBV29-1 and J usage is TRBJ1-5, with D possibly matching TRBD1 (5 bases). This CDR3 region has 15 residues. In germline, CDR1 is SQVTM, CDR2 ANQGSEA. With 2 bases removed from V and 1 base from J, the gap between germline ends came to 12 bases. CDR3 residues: CSVELAGGSNQPQHF. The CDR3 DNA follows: TGCAGCGTTGAATTGGCCGGGGGGAGCAATCAGCCCCAGCATTTT.

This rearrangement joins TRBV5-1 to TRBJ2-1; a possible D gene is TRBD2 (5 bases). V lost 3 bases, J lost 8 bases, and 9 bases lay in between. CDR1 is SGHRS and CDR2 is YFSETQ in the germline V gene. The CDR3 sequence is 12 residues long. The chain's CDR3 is CASSYPSHEQFF. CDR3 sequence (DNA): TGCGCCAGCAGCTACCCTAGCCATGAGCAGTTCTTC.

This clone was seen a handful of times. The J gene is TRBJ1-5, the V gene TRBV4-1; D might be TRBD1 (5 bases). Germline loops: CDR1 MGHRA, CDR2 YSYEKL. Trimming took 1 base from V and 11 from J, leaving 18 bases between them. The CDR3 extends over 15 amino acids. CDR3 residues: CASSQVGRGISTQHF. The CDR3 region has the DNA TGCGCCAGCAGCCAAGTAGGGAGGGGAATATCGACCCAGCATTTT.

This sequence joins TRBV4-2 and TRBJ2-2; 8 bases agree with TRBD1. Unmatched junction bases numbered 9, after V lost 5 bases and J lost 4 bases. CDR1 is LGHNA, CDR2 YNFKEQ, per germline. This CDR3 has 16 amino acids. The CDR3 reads CASSFKVTGGTGELFF. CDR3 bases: TGTGCCAGCAGCTTTAAGGTCACAGGGGGCACCGGGGAGCTGTTTTTT.